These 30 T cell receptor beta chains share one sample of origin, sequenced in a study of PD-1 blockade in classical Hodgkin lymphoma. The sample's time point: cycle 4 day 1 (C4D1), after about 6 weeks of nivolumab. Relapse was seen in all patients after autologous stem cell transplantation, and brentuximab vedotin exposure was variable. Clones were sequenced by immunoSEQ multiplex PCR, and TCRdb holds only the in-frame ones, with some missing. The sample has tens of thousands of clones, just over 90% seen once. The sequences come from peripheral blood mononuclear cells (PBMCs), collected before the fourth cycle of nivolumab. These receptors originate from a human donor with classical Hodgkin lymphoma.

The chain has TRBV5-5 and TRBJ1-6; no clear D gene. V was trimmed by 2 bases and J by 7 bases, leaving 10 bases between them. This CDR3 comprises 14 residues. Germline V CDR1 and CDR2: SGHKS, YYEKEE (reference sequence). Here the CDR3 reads CASSFAGSNSPLHF. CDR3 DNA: TGTGCCAGCAGCTTTGCCGGGTCGAATTCACCCCTCCACTTT.

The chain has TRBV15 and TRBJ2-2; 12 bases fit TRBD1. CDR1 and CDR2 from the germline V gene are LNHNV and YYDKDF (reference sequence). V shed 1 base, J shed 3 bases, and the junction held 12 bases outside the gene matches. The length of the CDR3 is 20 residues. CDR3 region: CATSRVAGQGAPGHTGELFF. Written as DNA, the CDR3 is TGTGCCACCAGCAGAGTAGCGGGACAGGGGGCGCCCGGACACACCGGGGAGCTGTTTTTT.

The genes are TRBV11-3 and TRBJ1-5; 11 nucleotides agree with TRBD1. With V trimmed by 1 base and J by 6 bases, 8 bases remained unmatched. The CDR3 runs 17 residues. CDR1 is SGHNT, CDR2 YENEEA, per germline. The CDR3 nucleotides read TGTGCCAGCAGCTTAGTTACGGACAGGGGGCGACTTCAGCCCCAGCATTTT. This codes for CASSLVTDRGRLQPQHF.

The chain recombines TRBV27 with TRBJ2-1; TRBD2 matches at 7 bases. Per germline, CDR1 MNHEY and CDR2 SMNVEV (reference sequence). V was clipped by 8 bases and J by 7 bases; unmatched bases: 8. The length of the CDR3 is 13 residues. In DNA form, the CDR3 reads TGTGCCAGCGTACCTGGGGGAGGGAATGAGCAGTTCTTC. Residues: CASVPGGGNEQFF.

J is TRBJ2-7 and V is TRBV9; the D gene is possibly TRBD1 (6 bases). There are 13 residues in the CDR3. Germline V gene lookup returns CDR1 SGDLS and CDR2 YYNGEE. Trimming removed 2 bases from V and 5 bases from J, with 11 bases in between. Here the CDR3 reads CASSVRDIHEQYF. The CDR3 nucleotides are TGTGCCAGCAGCGTGAGGGACATCCACGAGCAGTACTTC.

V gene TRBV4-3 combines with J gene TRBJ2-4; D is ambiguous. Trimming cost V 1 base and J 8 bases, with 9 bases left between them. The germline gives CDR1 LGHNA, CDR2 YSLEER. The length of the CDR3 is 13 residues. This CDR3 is CASSQGYGDIQYF. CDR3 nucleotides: TGCGCCAGCAGCCAAGGGTACGGCGACATTCAGTACTTC.

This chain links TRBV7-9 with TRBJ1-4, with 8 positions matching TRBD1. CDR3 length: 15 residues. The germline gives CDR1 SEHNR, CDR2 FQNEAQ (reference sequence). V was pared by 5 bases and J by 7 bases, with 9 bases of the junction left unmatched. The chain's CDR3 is CASSTRQGKGEKLFF. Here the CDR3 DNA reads TGTGCCAGCAGCACCCGACAGGGGAAAGGTGAAAAACTGTTTTTT.

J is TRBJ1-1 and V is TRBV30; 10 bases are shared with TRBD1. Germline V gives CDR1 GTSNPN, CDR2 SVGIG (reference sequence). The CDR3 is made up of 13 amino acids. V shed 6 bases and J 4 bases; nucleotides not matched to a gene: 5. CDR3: CACPRDRGTEAFF. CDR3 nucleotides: TGTGCCTGCCCGAGGGACAGGGGCACTGAAGCTTTCTTT.

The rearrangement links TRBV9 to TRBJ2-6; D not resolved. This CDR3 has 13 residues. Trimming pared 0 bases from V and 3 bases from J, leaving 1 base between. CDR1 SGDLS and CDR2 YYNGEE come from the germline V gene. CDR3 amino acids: CASSVGGANVLTF. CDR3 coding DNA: TGTGCCAGCAGCGTAGGTGGGGCCAACGTCCTGACTTTC. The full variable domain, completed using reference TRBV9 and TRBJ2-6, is DSGVTQTPKHLITATGQRVTLRCSPRSGDLSVYWYQQSLDQGLQFLIQYYNGEERAKGNILERFSAQQFPDLHSELNLSSLELGDSALYFCASSVGGANVLTFGAGSRLTVL.

The CDR3 reads CASSLADRDRETQYF. The CDR3 DNA is TGTGCCAGCAGCTTAGCGGACAGGGATAGAGAGACCCAGTACTTC. This chain links TRBV7-2 with TRBJ2-5; 8 bases fit TRBD1. The CDR3 length is 15 residues. The V segment lost 0 bases and the J segment 4 bases; nucleotides outside the gene matches: 4. Germline V lookup: CDR1 SGHTA, CDR2 FQGNSA.

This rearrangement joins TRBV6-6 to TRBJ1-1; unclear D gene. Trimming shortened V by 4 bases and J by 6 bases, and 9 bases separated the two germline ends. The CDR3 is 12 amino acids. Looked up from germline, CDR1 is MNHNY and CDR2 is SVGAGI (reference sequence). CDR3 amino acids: CASSFGLAEAFF. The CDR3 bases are TGTGCCAGCAGTTTCGGACTCGCTGAAGCTTTCTTT.

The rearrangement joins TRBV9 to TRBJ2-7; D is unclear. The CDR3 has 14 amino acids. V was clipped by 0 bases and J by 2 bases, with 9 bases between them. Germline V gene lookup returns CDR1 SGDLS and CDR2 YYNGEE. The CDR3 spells CASSVAESTYEQYF. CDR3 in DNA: TGTGCCAGCAGCGTAGCGGAGTCCACCTACGAGCAGTACTTC. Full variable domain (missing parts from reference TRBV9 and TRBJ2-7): DSGVTQTPKHLITATGQRVTLRCSPRSGDLSVYWYQQSLDQGLQFLIQYYNGEERAKGNILERFSAQQFPDLHSELNLSSLELGDSALYFCASSVAESTYEQYFGPGTRLTVT.

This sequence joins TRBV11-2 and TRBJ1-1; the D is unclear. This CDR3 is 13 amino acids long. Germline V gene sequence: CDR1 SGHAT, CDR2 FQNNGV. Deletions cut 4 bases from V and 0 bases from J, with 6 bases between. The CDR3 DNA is TGTGCCAGCAGCTCGCAGATGAACACTGAAGCTTTCTTT. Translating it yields CASSSQMNTEAFF. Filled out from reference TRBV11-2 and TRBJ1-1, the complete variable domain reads EAGVAQSPRYKIIEKRQSVAFWCNPISGHATLYWYQQILGQGPKLLIQFQNNGVVDDSQLPKDRFSAERLKGVDSTLKIQPAKLEDSAVYLCASSSQMNTEAFFGQGTRLTVV.

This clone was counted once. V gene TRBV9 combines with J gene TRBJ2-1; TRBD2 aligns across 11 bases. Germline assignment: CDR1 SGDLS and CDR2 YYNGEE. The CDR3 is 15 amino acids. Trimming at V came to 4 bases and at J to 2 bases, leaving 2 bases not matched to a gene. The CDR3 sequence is CASSLSGGAYNEQFF. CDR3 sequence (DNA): TGTGCCAGCAGCCTTAGCGGGGGGGCCTACAATGAGCAGTTCTTC.

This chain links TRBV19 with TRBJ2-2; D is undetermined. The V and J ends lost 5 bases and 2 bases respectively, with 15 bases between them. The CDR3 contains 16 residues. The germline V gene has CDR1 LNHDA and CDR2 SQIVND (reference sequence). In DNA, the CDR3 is TGTGCCAGTAGTTCAGGATACAGCCCTAACACCGGGGAGCTGTTTTTT. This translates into CASSSGYSPNTGELFF.

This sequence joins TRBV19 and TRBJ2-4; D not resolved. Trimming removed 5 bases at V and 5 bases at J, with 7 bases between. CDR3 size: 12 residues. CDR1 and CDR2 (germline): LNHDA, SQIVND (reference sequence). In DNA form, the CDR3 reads TGTGCCAGTAGTTGGGCCGAAAACATTCAGTACTTC. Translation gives CASSWAENIQYF.

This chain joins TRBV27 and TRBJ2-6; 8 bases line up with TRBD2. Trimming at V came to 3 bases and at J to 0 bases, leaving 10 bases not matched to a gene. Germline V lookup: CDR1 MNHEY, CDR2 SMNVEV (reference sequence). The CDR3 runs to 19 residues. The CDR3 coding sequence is TGTGCCAGCAGTTTTGCGAAAGCGGGGGTGACCTCTGGGGCCAACGTCCTGACTTTC. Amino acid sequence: CASSFAKAGVTSGANVLTF.

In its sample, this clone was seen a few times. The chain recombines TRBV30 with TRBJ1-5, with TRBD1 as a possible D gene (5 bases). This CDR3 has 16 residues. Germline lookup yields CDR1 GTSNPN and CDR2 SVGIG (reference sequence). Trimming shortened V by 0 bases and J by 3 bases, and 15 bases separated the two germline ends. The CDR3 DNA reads TGTGCCTGGAGTGTACGGGGGGGATCCCTCAATCAGCCCCAGCATTTT. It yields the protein CAWSVRGGSLNQPQHF.

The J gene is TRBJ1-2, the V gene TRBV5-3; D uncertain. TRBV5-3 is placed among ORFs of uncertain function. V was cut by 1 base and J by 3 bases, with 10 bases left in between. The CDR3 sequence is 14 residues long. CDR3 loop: CARSLSPPDYGYTF. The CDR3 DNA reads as TGTGCCAGAAGCTTGAGTCCCCCGGACTATGGCTACACCTTC.

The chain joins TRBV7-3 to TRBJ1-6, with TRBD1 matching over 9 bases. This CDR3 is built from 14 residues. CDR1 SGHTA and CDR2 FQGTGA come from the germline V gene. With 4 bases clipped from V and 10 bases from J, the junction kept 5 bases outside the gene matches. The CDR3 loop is CASSSTGGGSPLHF. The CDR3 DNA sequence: TGTGCCAGCAGCTCAACAGGGGGCGGCTCACCCCTCCACTTT.

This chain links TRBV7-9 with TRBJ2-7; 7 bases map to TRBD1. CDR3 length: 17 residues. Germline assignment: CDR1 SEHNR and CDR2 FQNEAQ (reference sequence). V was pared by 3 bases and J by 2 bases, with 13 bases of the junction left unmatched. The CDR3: CASSFKTGSETPYEQYF. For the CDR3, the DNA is TGTGCCAGCAGCTTCAAGACAGGGTCGGAAACGCCCTACGAGCAGTACTTC.

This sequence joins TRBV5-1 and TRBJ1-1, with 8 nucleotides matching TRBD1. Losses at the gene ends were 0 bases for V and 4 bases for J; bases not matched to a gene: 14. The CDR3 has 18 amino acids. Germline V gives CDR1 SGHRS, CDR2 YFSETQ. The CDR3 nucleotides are TGCGCCAGCAGCTTGGCGCGGGCGACAGGGGTAAGGGGCACTGAAGCTTTCTTT. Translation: CASSLARATGVRGTEAFF.

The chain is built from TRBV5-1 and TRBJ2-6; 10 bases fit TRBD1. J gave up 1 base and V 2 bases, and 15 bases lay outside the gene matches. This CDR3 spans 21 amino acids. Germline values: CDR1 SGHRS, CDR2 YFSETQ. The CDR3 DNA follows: TGCGCCAGCAGCTTCTCCGGACAGGGGGTTTTGGGTGTATCTGGGGCCAACGTCCTGACTTTC. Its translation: CASSFSGQGVLGVSGANVLTF.

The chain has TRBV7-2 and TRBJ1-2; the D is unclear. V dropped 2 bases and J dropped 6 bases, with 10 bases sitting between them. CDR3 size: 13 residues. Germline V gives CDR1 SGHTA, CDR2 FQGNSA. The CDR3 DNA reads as TGTGCCAGCAGCTTATTAATCCGGCATGGCTACACCTTC. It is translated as CASSLLIRHGYTF. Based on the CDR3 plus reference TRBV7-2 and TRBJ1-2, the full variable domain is GAGVSQSPSNKVTEKGKDVELRCDPISGHTALYWYRQSLGQGLEFLIYFQGNSAPDKSGLPSDRFSAERTGGSVSTLTIQRTQQEDSAVYLCASSLLIRHGYTFGSGTRLTVV.

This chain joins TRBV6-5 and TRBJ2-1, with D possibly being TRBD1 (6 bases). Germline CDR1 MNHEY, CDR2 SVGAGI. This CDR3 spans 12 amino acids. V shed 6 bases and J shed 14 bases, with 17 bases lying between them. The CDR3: CASRIPGQDEFF. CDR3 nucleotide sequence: TGTGCCAGCAGGATTCCGGGACAAGACGAGTTCTTC.

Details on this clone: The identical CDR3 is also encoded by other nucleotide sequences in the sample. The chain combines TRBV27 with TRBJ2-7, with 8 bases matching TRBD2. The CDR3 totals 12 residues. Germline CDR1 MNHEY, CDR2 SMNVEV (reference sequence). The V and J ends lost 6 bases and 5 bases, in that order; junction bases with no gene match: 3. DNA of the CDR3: TGTGCCAGCAGCGCGGGGGGCGACGAGCAGTACTTC. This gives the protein CASSAGGDEQYF.

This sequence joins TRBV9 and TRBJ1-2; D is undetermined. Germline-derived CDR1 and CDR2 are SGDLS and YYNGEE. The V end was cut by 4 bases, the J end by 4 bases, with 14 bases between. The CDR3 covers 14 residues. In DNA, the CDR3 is TGTGCCAGCAGCCCGACCGCTTGGGGCTATGGCTACACCTTC. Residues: CASSPTAWGYGYTF. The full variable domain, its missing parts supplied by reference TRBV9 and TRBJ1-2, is DSGVTQTPKHLITATGQRVTLRCSPRSGDLSVYWYQQSLDQGLQFLIQYYNGEERAKGNILERFSAQQFPDLHSELNLSSLELGDSALYFCASSPTAWGYGYTFGSGTRLTVV.

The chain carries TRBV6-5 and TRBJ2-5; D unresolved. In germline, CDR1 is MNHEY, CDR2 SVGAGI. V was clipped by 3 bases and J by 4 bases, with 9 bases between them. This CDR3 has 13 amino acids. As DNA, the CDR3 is TGTGCCAGCAGTTATCACATTCGAGAGACCCAGTACTTC. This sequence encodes CASSYHIRETQYF.

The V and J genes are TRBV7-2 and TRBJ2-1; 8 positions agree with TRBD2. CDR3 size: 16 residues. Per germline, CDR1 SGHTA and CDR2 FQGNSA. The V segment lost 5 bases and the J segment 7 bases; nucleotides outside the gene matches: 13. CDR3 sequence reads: CASSPGGSGGMNEQFF. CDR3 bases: TGTGCCAGCAGCCCGGGGGGGAGCGGGGGCATGAATGAGCAGTTCTTC.

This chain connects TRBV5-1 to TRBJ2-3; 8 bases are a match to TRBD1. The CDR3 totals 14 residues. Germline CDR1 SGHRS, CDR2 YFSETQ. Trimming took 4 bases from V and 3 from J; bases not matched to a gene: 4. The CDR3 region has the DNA TGCGCCAGCAGCACCCGACAGGGGACAGATACGCAGTATTTT. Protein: CASSTRQGTDTQYF.